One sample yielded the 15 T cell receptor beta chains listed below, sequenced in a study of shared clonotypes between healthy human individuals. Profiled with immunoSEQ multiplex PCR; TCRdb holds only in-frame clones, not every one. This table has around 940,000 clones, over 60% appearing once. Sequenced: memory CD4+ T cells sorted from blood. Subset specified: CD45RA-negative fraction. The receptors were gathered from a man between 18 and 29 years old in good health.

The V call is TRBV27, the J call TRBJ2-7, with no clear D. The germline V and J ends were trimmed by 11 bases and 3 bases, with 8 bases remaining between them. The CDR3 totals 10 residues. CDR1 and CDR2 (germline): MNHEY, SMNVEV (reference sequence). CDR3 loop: CAGPHYEQYF. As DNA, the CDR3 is TGTGCCGGGCCCCACTACGAGCAGTACTTC.

CDR3 protein: CAIRISGSDLEQYF. The CDR3 coding sequence is TGTGCCATCAGGATTAGCGGGAGTGATCTCGAGCAGTACTTC. The gene calls are TRBV10-3 and TRBJ2-7, with TRBD2 matching over 9 bases. This CDR3 has 14 residues. With 6 bases clipped from V and 6 bases from J, the junction kept 9 bases outside the gene matches. Looked up from germline, CDR1 is ENHRY and CDR2 is SYGVKD.

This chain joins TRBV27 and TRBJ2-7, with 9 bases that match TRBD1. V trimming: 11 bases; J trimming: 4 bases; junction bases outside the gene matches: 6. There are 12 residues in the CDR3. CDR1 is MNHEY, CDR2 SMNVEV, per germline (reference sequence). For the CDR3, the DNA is TGTGCCGTAGGGACAGGGACGTACGAGCAGTACTTC. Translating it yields CAVGTGTYEQYF.

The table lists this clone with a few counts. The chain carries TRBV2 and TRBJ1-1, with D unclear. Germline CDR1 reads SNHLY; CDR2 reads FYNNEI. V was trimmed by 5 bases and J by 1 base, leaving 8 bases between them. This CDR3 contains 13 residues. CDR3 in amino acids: CASSSKGNTEAFF. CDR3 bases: TGTGCCAGCAGTTCCAAGGGGAACACTGAAGCTTTCTTT.

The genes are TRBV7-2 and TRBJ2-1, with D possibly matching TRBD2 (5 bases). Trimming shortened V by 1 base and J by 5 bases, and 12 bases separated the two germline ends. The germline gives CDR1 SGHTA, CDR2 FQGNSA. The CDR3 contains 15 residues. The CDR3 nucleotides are TGTGCCAGCAGCTTAGATACTAGTCGCCACAATGAGCAGTTCTTC. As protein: CASSLDTSRHNEQFF.

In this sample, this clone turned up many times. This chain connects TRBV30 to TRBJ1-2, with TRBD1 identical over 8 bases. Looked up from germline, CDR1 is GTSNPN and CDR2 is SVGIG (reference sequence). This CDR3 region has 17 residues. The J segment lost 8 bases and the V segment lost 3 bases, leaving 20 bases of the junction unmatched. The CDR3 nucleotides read TGTGCCTGGAGCGCAGGACAGGGCCACACCTCTATTATGGGCTACACCTTC. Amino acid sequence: CAWSAGQGHTSIMGYTF.

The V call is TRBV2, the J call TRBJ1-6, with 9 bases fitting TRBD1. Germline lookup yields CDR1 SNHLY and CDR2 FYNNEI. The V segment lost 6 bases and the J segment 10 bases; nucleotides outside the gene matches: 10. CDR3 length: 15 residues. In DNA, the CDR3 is TGTGCCAGCAGAGGACAGGGGCAGAGGTCGTCACCCCTCCACTTT. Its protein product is CASRGQGQRSSPLHF. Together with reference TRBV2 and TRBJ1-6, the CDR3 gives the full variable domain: EPEVTQTPSHQVTQMGQEVILRCVPISNHLYFYWYRQILGQKVEFLVSFYNNEISEKSEIFDDQFSVERPDGSNFTLKIRSTKLEDSAMYFCASRGQGQRSSPLHFGNGTRLTVT.

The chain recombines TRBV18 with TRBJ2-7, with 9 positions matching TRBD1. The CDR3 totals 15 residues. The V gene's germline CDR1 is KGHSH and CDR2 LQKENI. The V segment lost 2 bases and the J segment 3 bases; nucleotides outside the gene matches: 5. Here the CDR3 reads CASSPTGQGDYEQYF. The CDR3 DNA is TGTGCCAGCTCACCAACGGGACAGGGCGACTACGAGCAGTACTTC.

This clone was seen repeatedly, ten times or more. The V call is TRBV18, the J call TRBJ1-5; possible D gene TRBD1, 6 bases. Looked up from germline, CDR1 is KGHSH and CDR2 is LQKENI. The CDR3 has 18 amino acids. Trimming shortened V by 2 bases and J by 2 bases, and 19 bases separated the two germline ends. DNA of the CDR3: TGTGCCAGCTCACCAGGGGACAAGGCGGTCACGGGCAATCAGCCCCAGCATTTT. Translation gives CASSPGDKAVTGNQPQHF.

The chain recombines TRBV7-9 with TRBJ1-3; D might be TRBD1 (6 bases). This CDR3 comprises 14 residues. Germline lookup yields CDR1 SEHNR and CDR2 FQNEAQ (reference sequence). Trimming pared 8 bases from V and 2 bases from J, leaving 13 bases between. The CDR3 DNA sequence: TGTGCCAGCGACGGGGGGGCGCCTGGAAACACCATATATTTT. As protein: CASDGGAPGNTIYF.

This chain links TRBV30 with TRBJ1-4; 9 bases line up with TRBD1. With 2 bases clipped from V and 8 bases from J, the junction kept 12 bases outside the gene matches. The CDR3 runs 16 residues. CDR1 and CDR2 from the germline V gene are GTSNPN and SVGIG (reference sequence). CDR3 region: CAWSPFYRGQGEKLFF. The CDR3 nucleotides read TGTGCCTGGAGTCCATTCTACAGGGGGCAAGGCGAAAAACTGTTTTTT.

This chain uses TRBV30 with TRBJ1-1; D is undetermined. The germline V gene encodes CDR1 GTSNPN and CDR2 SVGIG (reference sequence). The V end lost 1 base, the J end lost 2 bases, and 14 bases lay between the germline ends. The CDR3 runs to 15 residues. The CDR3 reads CAWSALAGINTEAFF. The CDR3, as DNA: TGTGCCTGGAGTGCCCTGGCCGGTATTAACACTGAAGCTTTCTTT.

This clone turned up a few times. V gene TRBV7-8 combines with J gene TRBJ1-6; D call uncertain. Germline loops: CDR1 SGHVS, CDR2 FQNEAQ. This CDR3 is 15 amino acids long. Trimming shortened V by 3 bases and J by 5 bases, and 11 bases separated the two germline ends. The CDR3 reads CASSFEGTNNSPLHF. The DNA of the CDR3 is TGTGCCAGCAGCTTTGAGGGCACCAATAATTCACCCCTCCACTTT.

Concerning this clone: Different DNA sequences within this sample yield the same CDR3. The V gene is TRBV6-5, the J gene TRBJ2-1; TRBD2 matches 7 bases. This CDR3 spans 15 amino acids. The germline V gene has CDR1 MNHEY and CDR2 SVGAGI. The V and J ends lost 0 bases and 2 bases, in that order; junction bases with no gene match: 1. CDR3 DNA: TGTGCCAGCAGTTACTCCAGCGGGGCCTACAATGAGCAGTTCTTC. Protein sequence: CASSYSSGAYNEQFF.

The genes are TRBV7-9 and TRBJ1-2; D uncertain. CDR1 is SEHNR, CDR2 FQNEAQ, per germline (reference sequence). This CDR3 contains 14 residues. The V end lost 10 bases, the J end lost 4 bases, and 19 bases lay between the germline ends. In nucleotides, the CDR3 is TGTGCCACCGATGGAGCCTCCCGAACCTATGGCTACACCTTC. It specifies CATDGASRTYGYTF.